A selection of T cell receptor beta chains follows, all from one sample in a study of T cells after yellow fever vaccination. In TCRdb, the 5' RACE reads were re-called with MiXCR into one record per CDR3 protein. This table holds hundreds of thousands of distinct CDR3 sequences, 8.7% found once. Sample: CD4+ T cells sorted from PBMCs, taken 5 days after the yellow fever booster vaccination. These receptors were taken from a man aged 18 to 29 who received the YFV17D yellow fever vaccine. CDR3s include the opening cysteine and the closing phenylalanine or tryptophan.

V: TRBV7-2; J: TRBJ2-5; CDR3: CASSRGAQETQYF
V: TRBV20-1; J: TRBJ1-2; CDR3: CSARGSKGQGASYGYTF
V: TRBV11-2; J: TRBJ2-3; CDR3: CASSLGGLARADTQYF
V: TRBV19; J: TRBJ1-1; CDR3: CASIRTGGNTEAFF
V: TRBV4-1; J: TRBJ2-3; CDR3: CASSHATRTGPGGTQYF
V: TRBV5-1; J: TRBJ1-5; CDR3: CASSFGQGGQPQHF
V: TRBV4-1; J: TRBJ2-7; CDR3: CASSQDQDKPSYEQYF
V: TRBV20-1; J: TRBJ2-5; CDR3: CSVRASGQETQYF
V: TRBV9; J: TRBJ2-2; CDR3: CASSGQRVTGELFF
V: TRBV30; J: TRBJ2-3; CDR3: CAWSVLAGYTDTQYF
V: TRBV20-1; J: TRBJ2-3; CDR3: CSARATGTATDTQYF
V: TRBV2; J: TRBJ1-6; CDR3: CGSMTAGPESPLHF
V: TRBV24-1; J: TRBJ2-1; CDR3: CATSDEVGGRNRAEQFF
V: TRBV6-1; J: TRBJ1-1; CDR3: CASRDSRKTTEAFF
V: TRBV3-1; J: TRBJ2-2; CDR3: CASSQGPPGDGGELFF
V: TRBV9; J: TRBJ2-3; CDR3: CASSGQTDTQYF
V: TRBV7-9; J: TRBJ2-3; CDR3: CASSSFVNTDTQYF
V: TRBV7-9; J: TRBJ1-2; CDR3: CASSPHSPTDLGAF
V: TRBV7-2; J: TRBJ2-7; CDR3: CASSLSSGIYEQYF
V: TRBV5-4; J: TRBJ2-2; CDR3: CASESGTGGTGELFF
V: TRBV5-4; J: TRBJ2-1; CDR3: CASSPAGSNNEQFF
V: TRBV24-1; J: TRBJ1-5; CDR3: CATSDWWQGNFWNQPQHF
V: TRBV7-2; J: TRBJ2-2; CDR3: CASSLRQLDTGELFF
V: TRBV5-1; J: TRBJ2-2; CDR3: CASSLLASLGNTGELFF
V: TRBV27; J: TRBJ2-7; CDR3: CASTPGRGQGASEQYF
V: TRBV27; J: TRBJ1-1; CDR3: CASSRWGGEAFF
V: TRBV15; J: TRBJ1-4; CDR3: CATSRVGGGNEKLFF
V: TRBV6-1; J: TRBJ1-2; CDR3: CASSEALGQKYGYTF
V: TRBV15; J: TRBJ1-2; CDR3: CATSRDLVETLDGYTF
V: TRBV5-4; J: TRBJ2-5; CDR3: CASSLPYEETQYF
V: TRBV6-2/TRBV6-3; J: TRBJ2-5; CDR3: CASRRGLETQYF
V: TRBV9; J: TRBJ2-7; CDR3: CASSTRTGKLSF
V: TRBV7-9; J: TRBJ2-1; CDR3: CASSHLAGSSYNEQFF
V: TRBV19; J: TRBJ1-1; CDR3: CASSIGRGPTEAFF
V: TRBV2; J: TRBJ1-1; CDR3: CASSVPGYAAFF
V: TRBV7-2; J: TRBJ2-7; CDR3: CASSLGTGFYEQYF
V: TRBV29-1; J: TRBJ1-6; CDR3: CSARDTDNSPLHF
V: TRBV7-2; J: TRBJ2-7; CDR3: CASGRDTYEQYF
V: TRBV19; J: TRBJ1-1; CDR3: CASTGTIFLGTEAFF
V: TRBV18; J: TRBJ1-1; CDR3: CASSPRLGFDTEAFF
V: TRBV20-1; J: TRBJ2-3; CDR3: CSADPGLAGGLDTQYF
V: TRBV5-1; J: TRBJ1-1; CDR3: CASSLAPGRNTEAFF
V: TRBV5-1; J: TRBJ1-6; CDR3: CASSLNGPPSSPLHF
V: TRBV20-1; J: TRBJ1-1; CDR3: CSAIEKARLNTEAFF
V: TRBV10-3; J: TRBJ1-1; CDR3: CASSRGLDEAFF